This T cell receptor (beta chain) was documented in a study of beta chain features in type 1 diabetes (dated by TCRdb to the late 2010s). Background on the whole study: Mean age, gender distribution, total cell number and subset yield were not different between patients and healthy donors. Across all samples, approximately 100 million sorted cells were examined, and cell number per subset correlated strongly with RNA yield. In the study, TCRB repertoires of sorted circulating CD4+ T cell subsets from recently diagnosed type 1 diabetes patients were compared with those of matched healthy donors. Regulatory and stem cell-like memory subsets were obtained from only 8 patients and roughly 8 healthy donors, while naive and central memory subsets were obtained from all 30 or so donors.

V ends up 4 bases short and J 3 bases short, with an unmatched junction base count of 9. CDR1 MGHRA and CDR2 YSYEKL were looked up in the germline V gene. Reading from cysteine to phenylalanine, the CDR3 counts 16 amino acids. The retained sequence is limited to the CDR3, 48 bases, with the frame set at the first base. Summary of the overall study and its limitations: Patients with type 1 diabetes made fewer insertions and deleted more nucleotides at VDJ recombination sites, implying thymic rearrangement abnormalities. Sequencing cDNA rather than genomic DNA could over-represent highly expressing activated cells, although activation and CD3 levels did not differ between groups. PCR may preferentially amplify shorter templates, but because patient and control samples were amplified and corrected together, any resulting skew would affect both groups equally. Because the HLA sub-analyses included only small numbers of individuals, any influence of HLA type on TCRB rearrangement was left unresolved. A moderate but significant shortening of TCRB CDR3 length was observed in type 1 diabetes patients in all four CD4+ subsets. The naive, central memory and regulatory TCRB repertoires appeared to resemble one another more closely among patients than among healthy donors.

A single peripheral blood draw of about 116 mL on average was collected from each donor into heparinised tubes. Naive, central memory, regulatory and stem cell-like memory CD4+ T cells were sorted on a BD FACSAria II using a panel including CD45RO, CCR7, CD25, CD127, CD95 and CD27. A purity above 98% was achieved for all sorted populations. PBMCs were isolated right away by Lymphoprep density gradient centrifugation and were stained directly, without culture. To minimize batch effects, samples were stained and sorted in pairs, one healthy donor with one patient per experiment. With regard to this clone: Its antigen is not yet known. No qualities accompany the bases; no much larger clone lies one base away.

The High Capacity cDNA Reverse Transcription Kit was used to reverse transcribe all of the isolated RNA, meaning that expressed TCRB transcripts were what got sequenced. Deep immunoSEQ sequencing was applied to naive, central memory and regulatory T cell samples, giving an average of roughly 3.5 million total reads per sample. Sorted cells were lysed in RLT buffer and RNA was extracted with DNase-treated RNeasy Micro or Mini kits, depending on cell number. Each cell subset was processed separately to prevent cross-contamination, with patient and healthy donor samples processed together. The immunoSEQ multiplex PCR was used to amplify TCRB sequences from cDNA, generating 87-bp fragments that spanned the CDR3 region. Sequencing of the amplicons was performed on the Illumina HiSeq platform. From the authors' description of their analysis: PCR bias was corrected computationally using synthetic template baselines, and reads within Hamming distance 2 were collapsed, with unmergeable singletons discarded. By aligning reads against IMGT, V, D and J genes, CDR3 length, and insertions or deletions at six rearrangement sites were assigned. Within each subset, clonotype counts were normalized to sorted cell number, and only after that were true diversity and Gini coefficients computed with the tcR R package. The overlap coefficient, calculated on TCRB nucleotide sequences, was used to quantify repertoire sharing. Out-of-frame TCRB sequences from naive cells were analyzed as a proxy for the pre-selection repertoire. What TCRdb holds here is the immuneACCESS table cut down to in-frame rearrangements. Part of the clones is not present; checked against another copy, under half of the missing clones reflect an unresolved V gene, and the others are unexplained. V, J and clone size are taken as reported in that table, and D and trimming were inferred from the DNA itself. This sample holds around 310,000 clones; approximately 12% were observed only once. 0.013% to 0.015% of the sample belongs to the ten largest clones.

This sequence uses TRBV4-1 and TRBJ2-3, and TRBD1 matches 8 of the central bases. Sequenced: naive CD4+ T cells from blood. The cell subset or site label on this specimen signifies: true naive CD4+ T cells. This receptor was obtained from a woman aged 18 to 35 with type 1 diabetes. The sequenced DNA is TGCGCCAGCAGCCCCCTCCCGACAGGGGTGACAGATACGCAGTATTTT. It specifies CASSPLPTGVTDTQYF.